A selection of T cell receptor beta chains follows, all from one sample in a study of blood T cell repertoires in COVID-19. TCRdb keeps only in-frame clones here, not all; method: immunoSEQ multiplex PCR. The repertoire holds 200,000 or so clones, with around 85% as singletons. Sequencing used peripheral blood. All receptors come from a woman in her fifties or sixties with acute or convalescent COVID-19. Both conserved end residues are part of each CDR3. Each record gives: CDR3 length, V gene, D gene, clone size, J gene, CDR3 DNA, CDR3 protein. The D gene is left open where the match is weak. Rows may omit the clone size; those that give it use once, few, many or a size class.

13	TRBV7-2	NA	NA	TRBJ1-1	TGTGCCAGCAGCTTAGCGCGTTGGACTGAAGCTTTCTTT	CASSLARWTEAFF
13	TRBV12-5	TRBD1	NA	TRBJ1-5	TGTGCTAGTGGCCTGACAGGGATTCAGCCCCAGCATTTT	CASGLTGIQPQHF
12	TRBV27	TRBD2	NA	TRBJ2-7	TGTGCCAGCAGTTTAACTAGCGGCGAGCAGTACTTC	CASSLTSGEQYF
14	TRBV6-5	TRBD2	once	TRBJ2-3	TGTGCCACTTTAGCGGGAGGGCCTGAAGATACGCAGTATTTT	CATLAGGPEDTQYF
14	TRBV6-2/TRBV6-3	NA	NA	TRBJ1-4	TGTGCCAGCAGTTACATTCGACATAATGAAAAACTGTTTTTT	CASSYIRHNEKLFF
14	TRBV14	TRBD2	NA	TRBJ2-1	TGTGCCAGCAGCCAAGTAGCGGGAGGGAGTGAGCAGTTCTTC	CASSQVAGGSEQFF
13	TRBV10-3	NA	NA	TRBJ1-1	TGTGCCATCAACTATAACAGGGAAGAGGGAGCTTTCTTT	CAINYNREEGAFF
14	TRBV29-1	NA	NA	TRBJ1-4	TGCAGCGTGTCATCAGGGGTAACTAATGAAAAACTGTTTTTT	CSVSSGVTNEKLFF
12	TRBV29-1	NA	NA	TRBJ2-5	TGCAGCGTTGAAGGGTCAGGAGAGACCCAGTACTTC	CSVEGSGETQYF
11	TRBV20-1	NA	NA	TRBJ2-5	TGCAGTGCCTACGCCCCTAAGACCCAGTACTTC	CSAYAPKTQYF
12	TRBV29-1	TRBD1	NA	TRBJ2-7	TGCAGCGTTGATACAGGGGTGAACGAGCAGTACTTC	CSVDTGVNEQYF
14	TRBV5-1	TRBD1	NA	TRBJ2-5	TGCGCCAGCAGCAGAGGGACAGTCCAAGAGACCCAGTACTTC	CASSRGTVQETQYF
13	TRBV19	NA	NA	TRBJ2-2	TGTGCCAGTTCTATCCAGGACACCGGGGAGCTGTTTTTT	CASSIQDTGELFF
15	TRBV4-1	NA	NA	TRBJ2-1	TGCGCCAGCAGCCAAGCTCTCACCGAATATAGTGAGCAGTTCTTC	CASSQALTEYSEQFF
17	TRBV24-1	TRBD1	NA	TRBJ2-1	TGTGCCACCAGTGATGCCCAGGGGGCCCCTCTTATCGATGAGCAGTTCTTC	CATSDAQGAPLIDEQFF
14	TRBV7-9	TRBD1	NA	TRBJ1-1	TGTGCCAGCAGCCCCGACAGGGATGTCACTGAAGCTTTCTTT	CASSPDRDVTEAFF
16	TRBV5-4	TRBD2	NA	TRBJ2-2	TGTGCCAGCAGCTTGGTTGATAGCGGGGGGGCCGGGGAGCTGTTTTTT	CASSLVDSGGAGELFF